This T cell receptor (beta chain) was captured by sequencing in a study of T-cell memory formation after mild COVID-19. MiXCR was run by TCRdb on the 5' RACE reads, yielding one entry per CDR3 protein. The sample carries about 250,000 distinct CDR3 sequences, just over 15% recorded once. Study results and caveats: The pre-infection memory compartment contained some responding clones, suggesting cross-reactive memory joined.

Trimming stripped 3 bases from V and 3 bases from J, with 9 bases between. The CDR3 covers 13 residues. Germline V gene data show CDR1 as SGDLS and CDR2 as YYNGEE. Worth noting for this clonotype: Its specificity is not known.

The chain links TRBV9 to TRBJ1-2; D remains ambiguous. The origin of this receptor is an adult woman who had mild COVID-19 (a few samples of this study predate the infection). Cell type and time point are not known. Sequencing used PBMCs or a T cell subset sorted from them (not recorded which). Here the CDR3 reads CASSAQADYGYTF. The CDR3 DNA reads TGTGCCAGCAGCGCTCAGGCTGACTATGGCTACACCTTC. Combining the CDR3 with reference TRBV9 and TRBJ1-2 gives the whole variable domain DSGVTQTPKHLITATGQRVTLRCSPRSGDLSVYWYQQSLDQGLQFLIQYYNGEERAKGNILERFSAQQFPDLHSELNLSSLELGDSALYFCASSAQADYGYTFGSGTRLTVV.